This T cell receptor (beta chain) originates from a study of blood T cell repertoires in COVID-19. Across the study: Donors in the United States, Italy and Spain gave samples during acute or convalescent COVID-19. T cells, B-cell-depleted T cells, or PBMCs provided the cDNA or gDNA that served as material.

After removal of 4 bases from V and 3 bases from J, the junction contained 1 base not matched to a gene. The CDR3 is 14 residues long. From germline, CDR1 is SEHNR and CDR2 FQNEAQ (reference sequence). Seattle's enrolled individuals joined amid active infection and were then monitored longitudinally. As originally analysed: Nucleated cell number was recorded as an estimate derived from reference gene primer amplification. Repertoires were generated with immunoSEQ multiplex PCR, while TCRdb's copy carries only in-frame clones and drops some. That table furnishes V, J and clone size, whereas the DNA furnished D and trimming. The sample lists 250,000 to 350,000 clones, 65% to 90% seen once, with around 13% in the top ten.

Sequenced input: peripheral blood. The TCR sequence derives from a woman in her 70s with COVID-19, enrolled during active disease. V gene TRBV7-9 combines with J gene TRBJ2-5; the match to TRBD2 covers 11 bases. Here the CDR3 DNA reads TGTGCCAGCAGCTCACTAGCGGGGGAAGAGACCCAGTACTTC. Translation: CASSSLAGEETQYF.